Each of the 27 T cell receptor beta chains below was sequenced from the same sample in a study of T-cell memory formation after mild COVID-19. TCRdb reprocessed the 5' RACE reads with MiXCR, giving one entry per CDR3 protein. The sample gives some 150,000 distinct CDR3 sequences, roughly 6.3% of which show up once; about 2.1% is in the top ten. Sequenced: PBMCs or a T cell subset sorted from them (not recorded which). These receptors were collected from an adult woman who had mild COVID-19 (a few samples of this study predate the infection). Cell type and time point are not known.

The table lists this clonotype with many counts. CDR3 DNA: TGTGCCAGCAGCTCACAGGGTACAGATACGCAGTATTTT. Its translation is CASSSQGTDTQYF. The V and J genes are TRBV7-3 and TRBJ2-3; the D gene is possibly TRBD1 (6 bases). Looked up from germline, CDR1 is SGHTA and CDR2 is FQGTGA. The V end was cut by 4 bases, the J end by 3 bases, with 8 bases between. This CDR3 is built from 13 residues.

This clonotype was seen many times. The chain links TRBV12-3 or TRBV12-4 to TRBJ2-1; 10 nucleotides line up with TRBD2. The J segment lost 6 bases and the V segment lost 6 bases, leaving 5 bases of the junction unmatched. This CDR3 is 14 amino acids long. Written as DNA, the CDR3 is TGTGCCAGCAGCCCTGGACTAGCGGTCAATGAGCAGTTCTTC. It codes for CASSPGLAVNEQFF.

This clonotype was seen repeatedly, ten times or more. V usage is TRBV5-1 and J usage is TRBJ1-1; TRBD1 matches 8 bases. Germline-derived CDR1 and CDR2 are SGHRS and YFSETQ. There are 14 residues in the CDR3. V lost 6 bases, J lost 5 bases, and 9 bases stayed unmatched. CDR3 DNA: TGCGCCAGCAACGTTCGACAGGGGCGAACTGAAGCTTTCTTT. Translated, it gives CASNVRQGRTEAFF.

This clonotype turned up a few times. V is TRBV5-1 and J is TRBJ2-7; the D call may be TRBD1 or TRBD2 (5 bases each). The CDR3 runs 14 residues. Trimming removed 3 bases from V and 3 bases from J, with 13 bases in between. Germline values: CDR1 SGHRS, CDR2 YFSETQ. As DNA, the CDR3 is TGCGCCAGCAGCTACCTGGGACCGAGCTACGAGCAGTACTTC. Amino acid sequence: CASSYLGPSYEQYF.

The sample holds many counts of this clonotype. The chain links TRBV7-2 to TRBJ1-2; 9 bases line up with TRBD1. The J segment lost 2 bases and the V segment lost 5 bases, leaving 6 bases of the junction unmatched. Germline V gene lookup returns CDR1 SGHTA and CDR2 FQGNSA. This CDR3 region has 15 residues. The CDR3 coding sequence is TGTGCCAGCAGCCCTGGACAGGGGCTCAACTATGGCTACACCTTC. Translated, it gives CASSPGQGLNYGYTF.

This clonotype was counted only a few times. The rearrangement links TRBV5-4 to TRBJ2-7, with 12 bases lining up with TRBD2. Unmatched junction bases numbered 4, after V lost 2 bases and J lost 1 base. This CDR3 is 16 amino acids long. The germline gives CDR1 SGHNT, CDR2 YYREEE (reference sequence). CDR3 DNA sequence: TGTGCCAGCAGCTTTGGAGGGACTAGCGGGTCCTACGAGCAGTACTTC. Protein sequence: CASSFGGTSGSYEQYF.

This chain uses TRBV4-2 with TRBJ1-5; D might be TRBD1 (5 bases). This CDR3 has 15 residues. CDR1 LGHNA and CDR2 YNFKEQ come from the germline V gene. V was trimmed by 0 bases and J by 2 bases, leaving 8 bases between them. This CDR3 is CASSQEWGRNQPQHF. The CDR3 DNA sequence: TGTGCCAGCAGCCAAGAGTGGGGCCGCAATCAGCCCCAGCATTTT.

This clonotype was counted ten times or more. This rearrangement joins TRBV14 to TRBJ2-1; D is perhaps TRBD2 (7 bases). There are 17 residues in the CDR3. Germline loops: CDR1 SGHDN, CDR2 FVKESK. V was trimmed by 4 bases and J by 7 bases, leaving 23 bases between them. This chain's CDR3 is CASSPGSGAGVYNEQFF. The CDR3 DNA reads TGTGCCAGCAGCCCCGGATCAGGGGCGGGAGTATATAATGAGCAGTTCTTC.

The chain is built from TRBV9 and TRBJ2-1; D is perhaps TRBD2 (7 bases). The CDR3 is 16 residues long. Germline V gives CDR1 SGDLS, CDR2 YYNGEE. Trimming stripped 1 base from V and 4 bases from J, with 15 bases between. The CDR3 loop reads CASSVKGVAGYNEQFF. In DNA, the CDR3 is TGTGCCAGCAGCGTAAAGGGGGTAGCGGGTTACAATGAGCAGTTCTTC.

The rearrangement links TRBV6-1 to TRBJ2-2; D possibly corresponds to TRBD2 (6 bases). From germline, CDR1 is MNHNS and CDR2 SASEGT. V was trimmed by 7 bases and J by 6 bases, leaving 15 bases between them. This CDR3 region has 14 residues. The CDR3 DNA is TGTGCCAGCATGGAGGGGCGGTCTGCCGGGGAGCTGTTTTTT. Translation: CASMEGRSAGELFF.

This clonotype was found a few times. The V gene is TRBV25-1, the J gene TRBJ1-4, with TRBD1 as a possible D gene (6 bases). Germline V gene lookup returns CDR1 MGHDK and CDR2 SYGVNS. V lost 2 bases and J 8 bases, leaving 15 bases between the germline ends. The CDR3 has 15 residues. The CDR3 spells CASSEGGGAREKLFF. The CDR3 DNA sequence: TGTGCCAGCAGTGAAGGCGGGGGGGCTCGGGAAAAACTGTTTTTT.

In its sample, this clonotype was seen many times. The chain couples TRBV27 to TRBJ2-1; D not resolved. Looked up from germline, CDR1 is MNHEY and CDR2 is SMNVEV (reference sequence). The CDR3 spans 13 residues. V was cut by 8 bases and J by 5 bases, with 13 bases left in between. For the CDR3, the DNA is TGTGCCAGCTGGGTGAACGGTAACAATGAGCAGTTCTTC. Its translation is CASWVNGNNEQFF.

V usage is TRBV20-1 and J usage is TRBJ2-5, with 7 bases lining up with TRBD2. The CDR3 sequence is 15 residues long. CDR1 is DFQATT and CDR2 is SNEGSKA in the germline V gene (reference sequence). The V gene end was trimmed by 7 bases and the J gene end by 5 bases; junction bases not matched to a gene: 16. The CDR3 DNA reads TGCAGTGTCCCCCCCGGCGCCCTGCGGGGGGAGACCCAGTACTTC. It yields the protein CSVPPGALRGETQYF.

Of note for this clonotype: This may arise from a read error, as a much more abundant clone is one base away. The V gene is TRBV29-1, the J gene TRBJ1-5; D is unresolved. The germline V gene has CDR1 SQVTM and CDR2 ANQGSEA. The CDR3 has 13 amino acids. The CDR3 is CSVVSGGNQTQHF. DNA of the CDR3: TGCAGCGTCGTGAGTGGAGGCAATCAGACCCAGCATTTT. The complete variable domain, with remaining parts taken from reference TRBV29-1 and TRBJ1-5, reads SAVISQKPSRDICQRGTSLTIQCQVDSQVTMMFWYRQQPGQSLTLIATANQGSEATYESGFVIDKFPISRPNLTFSTLTVSNMSPEDSSIYLCSVVSGGNQTQHFGDGTRLSIL.

This clonotype was picked up many times. The chain joins TRBV12-3 or TRBV12-4 to TRBJ2-7, with TRBD2 matching over 8 bases. V lost 5 bases and J lost 2; bases outside the gene matches: 8. This CDR3 comprises 15 residues. CDR3 nucleotides: TGTGCCAGCAGTCCCGGGACGGGAGGGGCCTACGAGCAGTACTTC. This gives the protein CASSPGTGGAYEQYF.

The V gene is TRBV12-2, the J gene TRBJ2-7; the D call in the table, TRBD2, was not verified against the DNA. TRBV12-2 is shown as a pseudogene. The CDR3 loop spans 14 amino acids. CDR3 sequence: CATRGPSFPYEQYF. CDR3 bases: TGTGCAACCCGAGGACCCTCATTTCCCTACGAGCAGTACTTC.

The chain links TRBV6-5 to TRBJ1-1; tentative D call: TRBD1 (5 bases). Germline V gene data show CDR1 as MNHEY and CDR2 as SVGAGI. The CDR3 is 13 amino acids. Trimming left V 2 bases short and J 4 bases short, with 8 bases between. CDR3 nucleotides: TGTGCCAGCAGTTACCCGGGGGGCACTGAAGCTTTCTTT. The encoded protein is CASSYPGGTEAFF.

Many counts were recorded for this clonotype. This chain links TRBV5-1 with TRBJ2-5; 9 positions match TRBD2. The trim removed 0 bases at V and 4 bases at J, leaving 1 base unmatched. Germline CDR1 reads SGHRS; CDR2 reads YFSETQ. The CDR3 has 14 residues. This CDR3 is CASSLELAGETQYF. The CDR3, as DNA: TGCGCCAGCAGCTTGGAACTAGCGGGAGAGACCCAGTACTTC.

The chain is built from TRBV4-1 and TRBJ2-4, with a possible D match to TRBD1 (5 bases). This CDR3 region has 17 residues. CDR1 and CDR2 from the germline V gene are MGHRA and YSYEKL. V was pared by 3 bases and J by 2 bases, with 17 bases between. CDR3 sequence reads: CASSQRQLFDTKNIQYF. Here the CDR3 DNA reads TGCGCCAGCAGCCAGCGACAGTTATTCGATACCAAAAACATTCAGTACTTC.

V and J are TRBV20-1 and TRBJ1-1; D perhaps matches TRBD1 (5 bases). Trimming stripped 6 bases from V and 1 base from J, with 18 bases between. The CDR3 totals 15 residues. Germline-derived CDR1 and CDR2 are DFQATT and SNEGSKA (reference sequence). For the CDR3, the DNA is TGCAGTGCCTACAGCTCTAGGACATCGAACACTGAAGCTTTCTTT. Protein sequence: CSAYSSRTSNTEAFF.

Ten or more counts support this clonotype. V and J are TRBV7-3 and TRBJ2-1, with TRBD1 identical over 7 bases. CDR1 and CDR2 from the germline V gene are SGHTA and FQGTGA. The ends lost 5 bases at V and 5 bases at J; junction bases unmatched: 9. The CDR3 spans 15 residues. The CDR3 DNA sequence: TGTGCCAGCAGCCCGACAGGGACCGATAACAATGAGCAGTTCTTC. The encoded protein is CASSPTGTDNNEQFF.

This clonotype was detected many times. This chain connects TRBV20-1 to TRBJ1-5; TRBD1 might be the D (5 bases). CDR1 is DFQATT, CDR2 SNEGSKA, per germline (reference sequence). V was trimmed by 6 bases and J by 6 bases, leaving 21 bases between them. CDR3 length: 15 residues. CDR3 nucleotide sequence: TGCAGTGCCAGAACAGGAAACGGGCAAAGTCAGCCCCAGCATTTT. This translates into CSARTGNGQSQPQHF.

This clonotype has just a few counts. The rearrangement links TRBV9 to TRBJ1-5, with no clear D. CDR1 and CDR2 (germline): SGDLS, YYNGEE. The CDR3 contains 14 residues. The germline V and J ends were trimmed by 0 bases and 4 bases, with 8 bases remaining between them. The CDR3 coding sequence is TGTGCCAGCAGCGTAGGTCTCGAGAATCAGCCCCAGCATTTT. It translates to CASSVGLENQPQHF.

This clonotype was seen many times. The chain uses TRBV15 and TRBJ1-5; 7 nucleotides match TRBD1. Germline CDR1 is LNHNV and CDR2 is YYDKDF (reference sequence). CDR3 length: 17 amino acids. With V trimmed by 3 bases and J by 0 bases, 8 bases remained unmatched. The CDR3 loop is CATSRSAGGYSNQPQHF. The CDR3 DNA is TGTGCCACCAGCAGGTCCGCAGGGGGATATAGCAATCAGCCCCAGCATTTT.

The CDR3 loop reads CASRANEQFF. In DNA form, the CDR3 reads TGTGCCAGCAGGGCTAATGAGCAGTTCTTC. This rearrangement joins TRBV12-3 or TRBV12-4 to TRBJ2-1; unclear D gene. The V gene lost 6 bases and the J gene lost 7 bases, with 4 bases spanning the gap. The length of the CDR3 is 10 residues.

In this sample, this clonotype turned up many times. This chain joins TRBV5-6 and TRBJ2-5; no clear D gene. The CDR3 length is 11 residues. The germline V and J ends were trimmed by 4 bases and 10 bases, with 11 bases remaining between them. Per the germline V gene, CDR1 is SGHDT and CDR2 is YYEEEE. The CDR3 reads CASSRERDQYF. The CDR3 DNA is TGTGCCAGCAGCAGGGAACGCGACCAGTACTTC. Filled out from reference TRBV5-6 and TRBJ2-5, the complete variable domain reads DAGVTQSPTHLIKTRGQQVTLRCSPKSGHDTVSWYQQALGQGPQFIFQYYEEEERQRGNFPDRFSGHQFPNYSSELNVNALLLGDSALYLCASSRERDQYFGPGTRLLVL.

This clonotype has only a few counts. This chain uses TRBV29-1 with TRBJ1-5; D remains unclear. The CDR3 spans 13 residues. Trimming cost V 3 bases and J 5 bases, with 11 bases left between them. Germline-derived CDR1 and CDR2 are SQVTM and ANQGSEA. The DNA for the CDR3 is TGCAGCGTTGAGAGGGATCTCGATCAGCCCCAGCATTTT. Translation: CSVERDLDQPQHF.